The 9 T cell receptor beta chains presented below share a single source sample, sequenced in a study of PD-L1 blockade in urothelial cancer. Documented time point: pretreatment peripheral blood. Sequencing used immunoSEQ multiplex PCR; TCRdb keeps in-frame clones, though not all of them. The repertoire holds under 70,000 clones, about 81% seen once, with 1.6% in the top ten. Material: PBMCs, obtained around atezolizumab (anti-PD-L1) treatment. The receptor set was obtained from a man between 65 and 85 years old with urothelial cancer.

This rearrangement joins TRBV20-1 to TRBJ2-7; D remains ambiguous. Germline loops: CDR1 DFQATT, CDR2 SNEGSKA (reference sequence). V lost 6 bases to trimming and J lost 2 bases, with 8 bases between them. The CDR3 sequence is 11 residues long. CDR3 bases: TGCAGTGCGGCCAGTACCTACGAGCAGTACTTC. Protein product: CSAASTYEQYF.

The V and J genes are TRBV7-2 and TRBJ1-2; 9 positions match TRBD1. Germline V gene sequence: CDR1 SGHTA, CDR2 FQGNSA. V dropped 3 bases and J dropped 2; count of bases not matched to a gene: 1. The CDR3 sequence is 14 residues long. For the CDR3, the DNA is TGTGCCAGCAGCTTCGGGACAGGGAACTATGGCTACACCTTC. Encoded protein: CASSFGTGNYGYTF.

This sequence joins TRBV6-1 and TRBJ2-2; D is unclear. V shed 7 bases and J shed 6 bases, with 15 bases lying between them. The CDR3 loop spans 14 amino acids. Looked up from germline, CDR1 is MNHNS and CDR2 is SASEGT. This chain's CDR3 is CASTSGDVAGELFF. The CDR3 region has the DNA TGTGCCAGCACTTCAGGTGACGTTGCCGGGGAGCTGTTTTTT.

This clone was seen more than once but under ten times. CDR3 in amino acids: CASKRLAGYEQYF. CDR3 nucleotides: TGTGCCAGCAAACGGCTAGCGGGCTACGAGCAGTACTTC. The chain has TRBV6-5 and TRBJ2-7; 8 bases are shared with TRBD2. CDR3 length equals 13 residues. Trimming removed 7 bases from V and 3 bases from J; junction bases left unmatched: 5. CDR1 is MNHEY, CDR2 SVGAGI, per germline.

V usage is TRBV4-2 and J usage is TRBJ2-7; maybe TRBD1 (6 bases). The CDR3 loop spans 16 amino acids. Germline values: CDR1 LGHNA, CDR2 YNFKEQ. Between the trimmed V and J ends, which lost 0 bases and 6 bases, there was a span of 18 bases. CDR3 residues: CASSQDPTGARGEQYF. The DNA for the CDR3 is TGTGCCAGCAGCCAAGACCCGACCGGGGCCAGGGGCGAGCAGTACTTC.

A single count supports this clone. This rearrangement joins TRBV5-1 to TRBJ2-1; D gene uncertain. The CDR3 sequence is 14 residues long. Trimming shortened V by 0 bases and J by 5 bases, and 9 bases separated the two germline ends. Germline V gives CDR1 SGHRS, CDR2 YFSETQ. The CDR3 sequence is CASSLAPRNNEQFF. CDR3 in DNA: TGCGCCAGCAGCTTGGCCCCGCGAAACAATGAGCAGTTCTTC.

This CDR3 is CASRALSYEQYF. The CDR3, as DNA: TGTGCCAGCAGGGCCCTCTCCTACGAGCAGTACTTC. The V gene is TRBV28, the J gene TRBJ2-7, with no clear D. Deletions cut 6 bases from V and 0 bases from J, with 6 bases between. This CDR3 region has 12 residues. Germline values: CDR1 MDHEN, CDR2 SYDVKM.

The chain carries TRBV14 and TRBJ2-7, with a possible D match to TRBD2 (5 bases). This CDR3 spans 16 amino acids. The ends were cut back, 0 bases at V and 6 bases at J, with 18 bases in the middle. Germline CDR1 and CDR2: SGHDN and FVKESK. The CDR3 sequence is CASSQDARTGRSEQYF. Written as DNA, the CDR3 is TGTGCCAGCAGCCAAGATGCCCGGACTGGGCGTTCCGAGCAGTACTTC.

The V call is TRBV7-6, the J call TRBJ2-1, with a weak D call TRBD2 (5 bases). This CDR3 is built from 16 residues. Between the trimmed V and J ends, which lost 5 bases and 0 bases, there was a span of 14 bases. Germline V gives CDR1 SGHVS, CDR2 FNYEAQ. As DNA, the CDR3 is TGTGCCAGCAGCCTTACATGGGAGAGCTCCTACAATGAGCAGTTCTTC. Protein: CASSLTWESSYNEQFF.